This entry features one TCR beta chain sequence. The data were taken from a study of blood T cell repertoires in COVID-19. The V gene's germline CDR1 is KGHSH and CDR2 LQKENI. The CDR3 is made up of 14 amino acids. Trimming pared 6 bases from V and 8 bases from J, leaving 17 bases between. Here immunoSEQ multiplex PCR was the method, and the copy in TCRdb shows in-frame clones only, minus some. The table has some 270,000 clones, 88% seen once; the top ten hold over 2.5%. This chain joins TRBV18 and TRBJ2-1, with a tentative D call TRBD2 (6 bases). Material: PBMCs or T cells enriched from blood (not recorded which). The source is a woman aged 40 to 50 who had been exposed to COVID-19. CDR3 coding DNA: TGTGCCAGCTCTTTCGGGAGACAGCTCGATGAGCAGTTCTTC. Its translation: CASSFGRQLDEQFF.